The next 9 T cell receptor beta chains were all read from a single sample in a study of T cell responses to AZD1222 COVID-19 vaccine. TCRdb's copy holds only in-frame clones and misses some; the assay was immunoSEQ multiplex PCR. The sample carries fewer than 150,000 clones, about nine tenths recorded once. The input for sequencing was peripheral blood, taken on day 0 of AZD1222 vaccination. These receptors originate from an adult in good health.

The rearrangement links TRBV11-2 to TRBJ2-1; D may match TRBD1 or TRBD2 (6 bases each). The CDR3 contains 17 residues. V dropped 8 bases and J dropped 4 bases, with 24 bases sitting between them. From germline, CDR1 is SGHAT and CDR2 FQNNGV. In DNA, the CDR3 is TGTGCCAGCCGCCCTACGGGTGGAGGGGGGACTTACAATGAGCAGTTCTTC. It specifies CASRPTGGGGTYNEQFF.

This sequence joins TRBV7-2 and TRBJ1-1; possible D gene TRBD1, 6 bases. CDR1 and CDR2 from the germline V gene are SGHTA and FQGNSA. The CDR3 consists of 17 residues. Trimming cost V 2 bases and J 2 bases, with 18 bases left between them. The CDR3 protein is CASSLIPTTGFNTEAFF. The CDR3 DNA sequence: TGTGCCAGCAGCTTAATTCCTACAACAGGGTTTAACACTGAAGCTTTCTTT.

The rearrangement links TRBV5-1 to TRBJ1-3, with D maybe TRBD1 (5 bases). This CDR3 comprises 14 residues. Trimming pared 5 bases from V and 4 bases from J, leaving 13 bases between. Germline V gives CDR1 SGHRS, CDR2 YFSETQ. The CDR3 loop is CASRSQGSGNTIYF. The CDR3 nucleotides read TGCGCCAGCAGGTCTCAGGGATCCGGAAACACCATATATTTT.

The chain couples TRBV5-3 to TRBJ1-2; 10 bases align to TRBD1. Being an ORF, TRBV5-3 has a function that is uncertain. V was clipped by 4 bases and J by 5 bases; unmatched bases: 8. This CDR3 has 15 residues. CDR3 sequence reads: CARSSRDRGLYGYTF. The CDR3 DNA reads TGTGCCAGAAGCAGCCGGGACAGGGGATTATATGGCTACACCTTC.

J is TRBJ1-1 and V is TRBV5-6; D call uncertain. This CDR3 has 16 amino acids. V shed 4 bases and J shed 3 bases, with 19 bases lying between them. Germline values: CDR1 SGHDT, CDR2 YYEEEE. The CDR3 sequence: CASSGGRNGIHTEAFF. CDR3 sequence (DNA): TGTGCCAGCAGCGGCGGGAGGAACGGGATACACACTGAAGCTTTCTTT.

This chain connects TRBV6-1 to TRBJ2-2; TRBD2 aligns across 7 bases. The V segment lost 2 bases and the J segment 5 bases; nucleotides outside the gene matches: 5. This CDR3 region has 15 residues. Germline CDR1 MNHNS, CDR2 SASEGT. DNA for the CDR3: TGTGCCAGCAGTGAACGTGGGGGAGGGACCGGGGAGCTGTTTTTT. Translation gives CASSERGGGTGELFF.

The rearrangement links TRBV20-1 to TRBJ2-1; no definite D call. Deletions cut 3 bases from V and 5 bases from J, with 5 bases between. CDR1 DFQATT and CDR2 SNEGSKA come from the germline V gene (reference sequence). This CDR3 is 11 amino acids long. The CDR3, as DNA: TGCAGTGCTAGCGGAAACAATGAGCAGTTCTTC. Translation gives CSASGNNEQFF.

The chain is built from TRBV2 and TRBJ1-3; D call uncertain. Trimming took off 6 bases at V and 6 bases at J, with 15 bases between the two ends. There are 14 residues in the CDR3. The germline V gene has CDR1 SNHLY and CDR2 FYNNEI. In DNA, the CDR3 is TGTGCCAGCAGGGAAAGAGATGGGGAAAACACCATATATTTT. This sequence encodes CASRERDGENTIYF.

The V and J genes are TRBV24-1 and TRBJ2-1; 8 bases are shared with TRBD1. This CDR3 has 16 residues. The germline gives CDR1 KGHDR, CDR2 SFDVKD. Trimming cost V 1 base and J 3 bases; bases outside gene matches: 4. CDR3 residues: CATSDFRGQGYNEQFF. The CDR3 bases are TGTGCCACCAGTGATTTTAGAGGACAGGGCTACAATGAGCAGTTCTTC.